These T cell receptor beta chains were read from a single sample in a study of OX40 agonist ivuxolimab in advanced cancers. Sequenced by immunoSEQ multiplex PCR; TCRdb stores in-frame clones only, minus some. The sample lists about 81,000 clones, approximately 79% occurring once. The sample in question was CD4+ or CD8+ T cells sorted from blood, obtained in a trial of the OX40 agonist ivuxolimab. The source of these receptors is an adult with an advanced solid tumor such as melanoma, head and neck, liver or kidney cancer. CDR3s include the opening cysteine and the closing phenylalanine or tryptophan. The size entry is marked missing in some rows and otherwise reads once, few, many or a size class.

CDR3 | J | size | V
CASSQGVGTGIHLTEAFF | TRBJ1-1 | . | TRBV4-1
CASSSTGVPTDTQYF | TRBJ2-3 | . | TRBV7-6
CASSLAGGLASPLHF | TRBJ1-6 | . | TRBV5-1
CASSVPGPLLYNEQFF | TRBJ2-1 | . | TRBV28
CASSRRTQETQYF | TRBJ2-5 | . | TRBV2
CASSEWGNQPQHF | TRBJ1-5 | . | TRBV5-4
CAITSAGHTDTQYF | TRBJ2-3 | . | TRBV10-3
CASTQSEETDTQYF | TRBJ2-3 | . | TRBV5-6
CASSMWQGKETQYF | TRBJ2-5 | . | TRBV19
CASRAPANQPQHF | TRBJ1-5 | . | TRBV2
CASSLVLGQGLLEGNTIYF | TRBJ1-3 | . | TRBV28
CASSGNSVKTETQYF | TRBJ2-5 | . | TRBV2
CASSIGWGNGNEQFF | TRBJ2-1 | few | TRBV19
CASSYGGLTYEQYF | TRBJ2-7 | . | TRBV6-5
CASSLEFLNTEAFF | TRBJ1-1 | few | TRBV5-5
CASSRTGTGKAGNTIYF | TRBJ1-3 | . | TRBV5-1
CASSLEQGDNQPQHF | TRBJ1-5 | . | TRBV5-5
CASSQGGQGKNEQFF | TRBJ2-1 | . | TRBV4-1
CASSVSGFSHYGYTF | TRBJ1-2 | . | TRBV2
CASSYDWTGENEQFF | TRBJ2-1 | . | TRBV6-5
CASTPGYEQYF | TRBJ2-7 | . | TRBV25-1
CASSLAGRYEQYF | TRBJ2-7 | . | TRBV7-9
CASSRWGGQETQYF | TRBJ2-5 | once | TRBV9
CAISESGAGGEDIQYF | TRBJ2-4 | . | TRBV10-3
CASRKTGAYEQYF | TRBJ2-7 | . | TRBV7-8